A selection of T cell receptor beta chains follows, all from one sample in a study of shared clonotypes between healthy human individuals. Method: immunoSEQ multiplex PCR; TCRdb's copy keeps in-frame clones and lacks some. The sample contains around 2.1 million clones, under 97% of which appear only once. Sequencing was done on a sample of naive CD4+ T cells sorted from blood. All receptors derive from a young man in good health. CDR3s include the opening cysteine and the closing phenylalanine or tryptophan. Each record gives: CDR3 length, D gene, J gene, clone size, V gene, CDR3 protein, CDR3 DNA. The D gene is left open where the match is weak. Part of the rows lack a size; the others show once, few, many or a class for expanded clones.

>15|-|TRBJ1-5|-|TRBV30
CAWSAGGTSNQPQHF
TGTGCCTGGAGTGCGGGGGGGACGAGCAATCAGCCCCAGCATTTT
>13|-|TRBJ2-5|-|TRBV6-5
CASTTPGLETQYF
TGTGCCAGCACCACACCGGGGTTGGAGACCCAGTACTTC
>15|TRBD2|TRBJ2-1|-|TRBV7-2
CASSIRTSSHNEQFF
TGTGCCAGCAGCATCCGGACTAGCAGTCACAATGAGCAGTTCTTC
>14|-|TRBJ2-3|-|TRBV11-3
CASSLVASTDTQYF
TGTGCCAGCAGCTTAGTCGCTAGCACAGATACGCAGTATTTT
>12|-|TRBJ2-7|-|TRBV2
CASSLQGYEQYF
TGTGCCAGCAGTCTTCAGGGCTACGAGCAGTACTTC
>15|-|TRBJ2-4|-|TRBV6-5
CASSPDSIAKNIQYF
TGTGCCAGCAGCCCAGACAGTATAGCCAAAAACATTCAGTACTTC
>16|-|TRBJ2-1|-|TRBV5-1
CASSLARVVSYNEQFF
TGCGCCAGCAGCTTGGCCCGGGTCGTCTCCTACAATGAGCAGTTCTTC
>12|-|TRBJ2-5|-|TRBV2
CASTGYGETQYF
TGTGCCAGCACAGGGTATGGGGAGACCCAGTACTTC
>16|-|TRBJ2-1|-|TRBV5-6
CASSSETGFSYNEQFF
TGTGCCAGCAGCTCAGAAACAGGGTTTTCCTACAATGAGCAGTTCTTC
>13|-|TRBJ2-7|-|TRBV18
CASSINQGREQYF
TGTGCCAGCTCAATTAACCAGGGTCGGGAGCAGTACTTC
>14|TRBD2|TRBJ2-2|-|TRBV10-3
CAISLAGNTGELFF
TGTGCCATCAGCCTAGCGGGTAACACCGGGGAGCTGTTTTTT
>14|-|TRBJ1-6|-|TRBV25-1
CASSEGGVRSPLHF
TGTGCCAGCAGTGAAGGTGGCGTCCGTTCACCCCTCCACTTT
>14|-|TRBJ2-5|-|TRBV18
CASSPLNSRETQYF
TGTGCCAGCTCACCACTTAACAGTCGGGAGACCCAGTACTTC
>15|TRBD1|TRBJ2-1|-|TRBV2
CASTGQVSSYNEQFF
TGTGCCAGCACCGGACAGGTGAGCTCCTACAATGAGCAGTTCTTC
>15|-|TRBJ2-5|-|TRBV10-3
CAISETETQQETQYF
TGTGCCATCAGTGAGACCGAGACCCAGCAAGAGACCCAGTACTTC
>16|TRBD2|TRBJ2-5|once|TRBV5-5
CASSSGLAGGQETQYF
TGTGCCAGCAGCTCCGGACTAGCGGGAGGTCAAGAGACCCAGTACTTC
>16|-|TRBJ2-5|-|TRBV27
CASSSQGRVGQETQYF
TGTGCCAGCAGTTCGCAGGGGCGGGTAGGGCAAGAGACCCAGTACTTC
>13|-|TRBJ1-1|-|TRBV29-1
CSVDPFTGSGAFF
TGCAGCGTTGACCCTTTTACAGGGTCGGGAGCTTTCTTT
>15|-|TRBJ1-4|-|TRBV15
CATSRAGPPEEKLFF
TGTGCCACCAGCAGAGCCGGCCCCCCAGAGGAAAAACTGTTTTTT
>16|TRBD2|TRBJ2-5|-|TRBV9
CASSAGAGGPQETQYF
TGTGCCAGCAGCGCGGGAGCGGGGGGCCCACAAGAGACCCAGTACTTC
>15|TRBD1|TRBJ1-2|-|TRBV13
CASSSRGLANYGYTF
TGTGCCAGCAGCTCCAGGGGGCTGGCTAACTATGGCTACACCTTC
>16|TRBD2|TRBJ2-1|-|TRBV7-2
CASSRLLAGGFNEQFF
TGTGCCAGCAGCCGCCTACTAGCGGGAGGTTTCAATGAGCAGTTCTTC
>12|-|TRBJ1-5|-|TRBV6-1
CASSAGARAQHF
TGTGCCAGCAGTGCGGGGGCCAGGGCCCAGCATTTT
>14|-|TRBJ1-1|-|TRBV28
CASRKREGNTEAFF
TGTGCCAGCCGCAAGCGGGAGGGGAACACTGAAGCTTTCTTT
>14|TRBD2|TRBJ2-7|-|TRBV7-2
CASSLVGRASEQYF
TGTGCCAGCAGCTTAGTAGGGAGGGCAAGCGAGCAGTACTTC
>14|TRBD1|TRBJ1-5|-|TRBV7-2
CASSRDRDNQPQHF
TGTGCCAGCAGCCGGGACAGGGATAATCAGCCCCAGCATTTT
>16|-|TRBJ2-2|-|TRBV6-5
CASSYSAGVGTGELFF
TGTGCCAGCAGTTACTCTGCAGGGGTTGGGACCGGGGAGCTGTTTTTT
>15|TRBD2|TRBJ2-1|-|TRBV18
CASSPVAGGYNEQFF
TGTGCCAGCTCACCTGTAGCGGGAGGGTACAATGAGCAGTTCTTC
>16|TRBD1|TRBJ1-5|-|TRBV7-8
CASSSRTGASNQPQHF
TGTGCCAGCAGCTCACGGACAGGGGCTAGCAATCAGCCCCAGCATTTT